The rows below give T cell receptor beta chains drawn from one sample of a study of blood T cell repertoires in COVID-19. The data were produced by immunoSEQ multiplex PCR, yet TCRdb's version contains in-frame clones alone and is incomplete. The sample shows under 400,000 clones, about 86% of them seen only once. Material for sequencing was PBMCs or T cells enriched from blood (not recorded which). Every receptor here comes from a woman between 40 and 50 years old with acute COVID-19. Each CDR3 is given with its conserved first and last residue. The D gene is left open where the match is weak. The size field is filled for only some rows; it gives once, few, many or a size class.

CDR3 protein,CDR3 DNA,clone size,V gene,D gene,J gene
CASSAHSGGKETQYF,TGTGCCAGCAGCGCTCATAGCGGGGGGAAAGAGACCCAGTACTTC,NA,TRBV11-2,TRBD2,TRBJ2-5
CASSQEVTGHGYTF,TGTGCCAGCAGCCAAGAGGTGACAGGGCATGGCTACACCTTC,NA,TRBV3-1/TRBV3-2,TRBD1,TRBJ1-2
CASSMRQGTKPSGNTIYF,TGTGCCAGTAGTATGAGACAGGGGACGAAACCCTCTGGAAACACCATATATTTT,NA,TRBV19,TRBD1,TRBJ1-3
CASSHLTGGPGELFF,TGTGCCAGCAGCCACTTGACAGGGGGCCCCGGGGAGCTGTTTTTT,NA,TRBV3-1/TRBV3-2,TRBD1,TRBJ2-2
CASSLVPEAEQFF,TGCGCCAGCAGCTTGGTCCCCGAGGCTGAGCAGTTCTTC,NA,TRBV5-1,NA,TRBJ2-1
CASGLWAVNQPQHF,TGTGCTAGTGGTTTGTGGGCAGTTAATCAGCCCCAGCATTTT,NA,TRBV12-5,NA,TRBJ1-5
CASSHGTSGNSEQFF,TGTGCCAGCAGCCATGGGACTAGCGGGAACTCTGAGCAGTTCTTC,NA,TRBV3-1/TRBV3-2,TRBD2,TRBJ2-1
CASSEWPYEQYF,TGCGCCAGCAGTGAATGGCCCTACGAGCAGTACTTC,NA,TRBV10-1,NA,TRBJ2-7
CASTSIGLSRETQYF,TGCGCCAGCACCTCTATTGGACTGTCGCGTGAGACCCAGTACTTC,NA,TRBV4-1,NA,TRBJ2-5
CATSRDRGSSYEQYF,TGTGCCACCAGCAGAGACCGCGGGTCTTCCTACGAGCAGTACTTC,NA,TRBV15,NA,TRBJ2-7
CASSLNLGQGCFF,TGTGCCAGCAGCCTTAACCTCGGACAGGGCTGCTTCTTT,NA,TRBV14,TRBD1,TRBJ1-1
CATSASGTGGEAFF,TGTGCCACCAGTGCCTCAGGGACAGGGGGAGAAGCTTTCTTT,NA,TRBV24-1,TRBD1,TRBJ1-1
CASRPKAGFITDTQYF,TGTGCCAGCCGCCCAAAAGCGGGTTTCATCACAGATACGCAGTATTTT,NA,TRBV2,NA,TRBJ2-3
CASSLDRGNYGYTF,TGTGCCAGCAGCTTAGACAGGGGAAACTATGGCTACACCTTC,NA,TRBV7-2,TRBD1,TRBJ1-2
CASSLAVGGVDTQYF,TGTGCCAGCAGTTTAGCGGTAGGGGGGGTAGATACGCAGTATTTT,once,TRBV28,NA,TRBJ2-3
CASSFLGRGQETQYF,TGTGCCAGCAGCTTTTTAGGCAGGGGGCAAGAGACCCAGTACTTC,NA,TRBV7-2,TRBD1,TRBJ2-5
CASSLAAGGLFNEQFF,TGTGCCAGCAGCTTGGCTGCGGGAGGCCTCTTCAATGAGCAGTTCTTC,NA,TRBV5-5,TRBD2,TRBJ2-1
CASSVGQTVGRSYGYTF,TGTGCCAGCAGCGTAGGGCAGACAGTGGGAAGATCCTATGGCTACACCTTC,NA,TRBV9,NA,TRBJ1-2
CASSQGGTGGSYEQYF,TGCGCCAGCAGCCAAGGTGGGACAGGGGGGTCCTACGAGCAGTACTTC,NA,TRBV4-1,TRBD1,TRBJ2-7
CASSLWWTSGKGNEQFF,TGCGCCAGCAGCTTGTGGTGGACTAGCGGGAAGGGCAATGAGCAGTTCTTC,NA,TRBV5-1,TRBD2,TRBJ2-1
CASSLRGEFGTDTQYF,TGTGCCAGCAGCTTACGGGGGGAATTCGGCACAGATACGCAGTATTTT,NA,TRBV7-9,TRBD2,TRBJ2-3
CASSPGTGRNQPQHF,TGTGCCAGCTCACCTGGGACAGGCCGCAATCAGCCCCAGCATTTT,NA,TRBV18,TRBD1,TRBJ1-5
CASSTNLANGGRNQPQHF,TGTGCCAGTAGTACCAACCTAGCCAATGGAGGCCGCAATCAGCCCCAGCATTTT,NA,TRBV19,NA,TRBJ1-5
CASTPRSRAYQGGGNTIYF,TGTGCCAGCACCCCACGGTCTCGGGCATATCAGGGCGGTGGAAACACCATATATTTT,NA,TRBV3-1/TRBV3-2,NA,TRBJ1-3
CASSLTQGFAFF,TGTGCCAGCAGCCTGACACAGGGGTTCGCTTTCTTT,NA,TRBV13,TRBD1,TRBJ1-1
CASSTGATGGTEAFF,TGTGCCAGCTCAACGGGCGCGACAGGGGGCACTGAAGCTTTCTTT,NA,TRBV18,TRBD1,TRBJ1-1
CASSTVLDSPLHF,TGTGCCAGTAGTACGGTACTCGATTCACCCCTCCACTTT,NA,TRBV19,NA,TRBJ1-6
CASSETDYNSPLHF,TGCGCCAGCAGTGAGACAGATTATAATTCACCCCTCCACTTT,NA,TRBV10-2,NA,TRBJ1-6
CASSLSSASGELFF,TGTGCCAGCAGCTTAAGTAGCGCATCTGGGGAGCTGTTTTTT,NA,TRBV7-2,NA,TRBJ2-2
CASGSNRGTYTEAFF,TGTGCTAGTGGTTCCAACAGGGGAACCTACACTGAAGCTTTCTTT,few,TRBV12-5,TRBD1,TRBJ1-1
CASSVTGHGAGELFF,TGTGCCAGCAGCGTAACAGGGCACGGGGCCGGGGAGCTGTTTTTT,NA,TRBV9,NA,TRBJ2-2